This T cell receptor beta chain is drawn from a study of blood T cell repertoires in COVID-19. Study context: The origin of the acute and convalescent COVID-19 samples was the United States, Italy and Spain.

Original data processing: Counts of nucleated cells, estimated from reference gene primer amplification, were obtained. The data were produced by immunoSEQ multiplex PCR, yet TCRdb's version contains in-frame clones alone and is incomplete. That table gives V, J and clone size, and the DNA gave D and trimming. The data hold about 170,000 clones, with 80% to 85% observed a single time. The germline V gene encodes CDR1 SGHRS and CDR2 YFSETQ. Unmatched junction bases numbered 8, after V lost 4 bases and J lost 5 bases. The CDR3 consists of 16 residues. Sequencing input: peripheral blood. The TCR comes from a human donor with acute or convalescent COVID-19. The donor label of this sample is uncertain. The chain joins TRBV5-1 to TRBJ2-7; 14 bases map to TRBD2. The CDR3 DNA sequence: TGCGCCAGCAGCCAAGGACTAGCGGGGGGCTTTAACGAGCAGTACTTC. This sequence encodes CASSQGLAGGFNEQYF.